This passage covers 19 T cell receptor beta chains from one sample sequenced in a study of CD8 T cells in ankylosing spondylitis. TCRdb re-analysed the 5' RACE reads in MiXCR, keeping a single row per CDR3 protein. The table lists 200,000 to 250,000 distinct CDR3 sequences, more than 9% of them singletons. Sequencing was done on a sample of blood, either unsorted or a sorted T cell fraction (not recorded which). The receptors shown here come from a male donor with ankylosing spondylitis or in good health (not recorded which).

This clonotype was recorded at least ten times. The V and J genes are TRBV6-1 and TRBJ2-1; D ambiguous. V lost 0 bases to trimming and J lost 0 bases, with 12 bases between them. There are 17 residues in the CDR3. The germline CDR1 and CDR2 sequences are MNHNS and SASEGT. CDR3 protein: CASSEAIHWGSYNEQFF. CDR3 DNA sequence: TGTGCCAGCAGTGAAGCCATTCATTGGGGCTCCTACAATGAGCAGTTCTTC.

At least ten counts were recorded for this clonotype. The V gene is TRBV20-1, the J gene TRBJ2-4, with 9 bases lining up with TRBD2. The germline CDR1 and CDR2 sequences are DFQATT and SNEGSKA (reference sequence). The CDR3 has 13 amino acids. Here the CDR3 reads CSAGTSTFSIQYF. The CDR3, as DNA: TGCAGCGCCGGGACTAGCACTTTTAGCATTCAGTACTTC.

This clonotype came up many times. V usage is TRBV5-5 and J usage is TRBJ2-1; 8 bases map to TRBD1. Germline CDR1 SGHKS, CDR2 YYEKEE (reference sequence). The CDR3 sequence is 15 residues long. J gave up 9 bases and V 5 bases, and 13 bases lay outside the gene matches. CDR3 protein: CASSYQGAIRGEQFF. The CDR3 nucleotides read TGTGCCAGCAGTTACCAGGGGGCGATTAGGGGTGAGCAGTTCTTC.

This clonotype was picked up many times. V and J are TRBV30 and TRBJ2-3, with 7 bases aligning to TRBD2. The CDR3 length is 19 residues. The V gene's germline CDR1 is GTSNPN and CDR2 SVGIG (reference sequence). The V and J ends lost 0 bases and 1 base, in that order; junction bases with no gene match: 16. The CDR3 spells CAWSVQVSGLEDRTDTQYF. The CDR3 DNA reads TGTGCCTGGAGTGTACAGGTCTCCGGACTAGAAGACCGCACAGATACGCAGTATTTT. Complete variable domain (other parts from reference TRBV30 and TRBJ2-3): SQTIHQWPATLVQPVGSPLSLECTVEGTSNPNLYWYRQAAGRGLQLLFYSVGIGQISSEVPQNLSASRPQDRQFILSSKKLLLSDSGFYLCAWSVQVSGLEDRTDTQYFGPGTRLTVL.

This clonotype was recorded many times. Germline is not matched at one junction end, which may reflect a read error. CDR3 DNA sequence: TGTGCCAGCAGTTTAGACAGGGGCTACGAGCAGTACTTC. It codes for CASSLDRGYEQYF. The rearrangement uses TRBV5-1 and TRBJ2-7, with TRBD1 matching over 8 bases. The CDR3 runs to 13 residues. Germline assignment: CDR1 SGHRS and CDR2 YFSETQ. The full variable domain, rest sourced from reference TRBV5-1 and TRBJ2-7, is KAGVTQTPRYLIKTRGQQVTLSCSPISGHRSVSWYQQTPGQGLQFLFEYFSETQRNKGNFPGRFSGRQFSNSRSEMNVSTLELGDSALYLCASSLDRGYEQYFGPGTRLTVT.

Ten or more counts support this clonotype. The J gene is TRBJ2-7, the V gene TRBV4-2; D is undetermined. This CDR3 has 16 residues. Between the trimmed V and J ends, which lost 0 bases and 6 bases, there was a span of 18 bases. The germline CDR1 and CDR2 sequences are LGHNA and YNFKEQ. The CDR3 DNA is TGTGCCAGCAGCCAAGATTCTTCGGCTGGGTCGGGCGAGCAGTACTTC. Translating gives CASSQDSSAGSGEQYF.

This chain joins TRBV11-1 and TRBJ1-5; tentatively, D is TRBD1 (5 bases). Trimming pared 3 bases from V and 4 bases from J, leaving 22 bases between. Looked up from germline, CDR1 is SGHAT and CDR2 is FQDESV (reference sequence). The CDR3 sequence is 18 residues long. The CDR3: CASSFAGRTPGPNQPQHF. The CDR3 bases are TGTGCCAGCAGCTTCGCCGGGCGGACCCCGGGGCCAAATCAGCCCCAGCATTTT.

This clonotype was observed many times. This sequence joins TRBV4-2 and TRBJ2-7; 8 nucleotides match TRBD2. Germline loops: CDR1 LGHNA, CDR2 YNFKEQ. With 0 bases clipped from V and 0 bases from J, the junction kept 13 bases outside the gene matches. This CDR3 spans 19 amino acids. Written as DNA, the CDR3 is TGTGCCAGCAGCCAAGATTTTACTAGCGGAGCAGATTTCTCCTACGAGCAGTACTTC. This sequence encodes CASSQDFTSGADFSYEQYF.

This clonotype was recorded at least ten times. The gene calls are TRBV2 and TRBJ2-1; either TRBD1 or TRBD2 may fit D (5 bases each). V was clipped by 6 bases and J by 9 bases, with 18 bases between them. CDR1 is SNHLY and CDR2 is FYNNEI in the germline V gene. CDR3 length: 14 residues. CDR3 bases: TGTGCCAGCAGGCCGGGACCCCAGGGCAGTGAGCAGTTCTTC. It translates to CASRPGPQGSEQFF.

V gene TRBV30 combines with J gene TRBJ1-1; D is unclear. The CDR3 extends over 11 amino acids. CDR1 GTSNPN and CDR2 SVGIG come from the germline V gene (reference sequence). Trimming left V 3 bases short and J 5 bases short, with 7 bases between. DNA for the CDR3: TGTGCCTGGAGGAGAAGGACTGAAGCTTTCTTT. Protein: CAWRRRTEAFF.

This clonotype was counted ten times or more. The V call is TRBV6-5, the J call TRBJ2-3, with 10 bases matching TRBD2. This CDR3 is built from 16 residues. Trimming at V came to 3 bases and at J to 4 bases, leaving 7 bases not matched to a gene. CDR1 is MNHEY and CDR2 is SVGAGI in the germline V gene. This chain's CDR3 is CASSYVGTSVADTQYF. The CDR3 DNA follows: TGTGCCAGCAGTTATGTCGGGACTAGCGTGGCAGATACGCAGTATTTT.

This clonotype has a count of ten or more. The CDR3 loop reads CASSLGDGYGYTF. DNA of the CDR3: TGCGCCAGCAGCTTGGGGGACGGCTATGGCTACACCTTC. V gene TRBV5-1 combines with J gene TRBJ1-2, with D maybe TRBD1 (5 bases). The CDR3 runs 13 residues. The V gene's germline CDR1 is SGHRS and CDR2 YFSETQ. The germline V and J ends were trimmed by 0 bases and 4 bases, with 7 bases remaining between them.

This clonotype has only a few counts. J is TRBJ1-1 and V is TRBV27, with TRBD1 as a possible D gene (5 bases). Germline V CDR1 and CDR2: MNHEY, SMNVEV (reference sequence). The germline V and J ends were trimmed by 1 base and 6 bases, with 9 bases remaining between them. The CDR3 is 13 amino acids. Written as DNA, the CDR3 is TGTGCCAGCAGTTTATTGGGGACCCCTGAAGCTTTCTTT. It translates to CASSLLGTPEAFF.

This clonotype has at least ten counts. This chain links TRBV12-3 or TRBV12-4 with TRBJ1-1; no clear D. Trimming stripped 5 bases from V and 8 bases from J, with 9 bases between. The CDR3 length is 11 residues. CDR3 residues: CASSPGPEAFF. In DNA, the CDR3 is TGTGCCAGCAGTCCCGGACCAGAAGCTTTCTTT.

Many counts were recorded for this clonotype. J is TRBJ2-7 and V is TRBV15, with D perhaps matching TRBD1 or TRBD2 (5 bases each). The germline V gene encodes CDR1 LNHNV and CDR2 YYDKDF (reference sequence). This CDR3 has 15 amino acids. The V end was cut by 4 bases, the J end by 3 bases, with 16 bases between. CDR3 loop: CATSISPGANYEQYF. In nucleotides, the CDR3 is TGTGCCACCAGCATCTCCCCCGGGGCGAACTACGAGCAGTACTTC.

This clonotype was detected once. The DNA of the CDR3 is TGTGCCAGCAGCTTAGATCCAGGGTTCACCGGGGAGCTGTTTTTT. Its protein product is CASSLDPGFTGELFF. The genes are TRBV11-2 and TRBJ2-2, with D tentatively TRBD1 (5 bases). V lost 0 bases and J 4 bases, leaving 9 bases between the germline ends. Germline CDR1 reads SGHAT; CDR2 reads FQNNGV. The CDR3 length is 15 residues.

This clonotype has ten or more counts. The rearrangement uses TRBV12-3 or TRBV12-4 and TRBJ1-2; D is unclear. This CDR3 comprises 12 residues. Between the trimmed V and J ends, which lost 1 base and 6 bases, there was a span of 6 bases. The CDR3: CASSLGTDGYTF. DNA of the CDR3: TGTGCCAGCAGTTTAGGGACCGATGGCTACACCTTC.

This chain uses TRBV6-1 with TRBJ1-5; TRBD1 matches 8 bases. The CDR3 is made up of 12 amino acids. Germline V CDR1 and CDR2: MNHNS, SASEGT. The V and J ends lost 6 bases and 10 bases, in that order; junction bases with no gene match: 5. CDR3 loop: CASRGQAHPQHF. As DNA, the CDR3 is TGTGCCAGCAGGGGACAGGCTCATCCCCAGCATTTT.

There are many counts of this clonotype. The genes are TRBV12-3 or TRBV12-4 and TRBJ2-1; no clear D. The ends were cut back, 5 bases at V and 7 bases at J, with 12 bases in the middle. This CDR3 region has 13 residues. The chain's CDR3 is CASSPTHRNEQFF. The CDR3 DNA reads as TGTGCCAGCAGTCCTACTCACCGGAATGAGCAGTTCTTC.